This is a list of T cell receptor beta chains from one sample in a study of graft-versus-host responses after intestinal transplantation. Profiling relied on immunoSEQ multiplex PCR, and the TCRdb table lists in-frame clones only, not all of them. The sample includes roughly 23,000 clones, 90% to 95% of them seen just once. The sample consisted of PBMCs, taken 39 to 40 days after intestinal transplant. The source is a human patient who received an intestinal transplant, so some T cells may come from the graft donor. Both conserved end residues are part of each CDR3. A D gene is named only where the DNA matches it firmly. A clone size is listed for some rows: how often the clone was seen (once, few, many), or a class if it is expanded.

TRBJ2-5 | NA | NA | TRBV6-1 | CASSENGRVETQYF | TGTGCCAGCAGTGAAAATGGACGCGTGGAGACCCAGTACTTC
TRBJ1-2 | NA | NA | TRBV21-1 | CASTRTGGIQTF | TGTGCCAGCACCCGAACGGGCGGGATTCAAACCTTC
TRBJ2-3 | NA | NA | TRBV7-7 | CASSLELGDTQYF | TGTGCCAGCAGCTTAGAACTAGGGGATACGCAGTATTTT
TRBJ2-2 | once | TRBD2 | TRBV2 | CASTSGRYTGELFF | TGTGCCAGCACTAGCGGGAGGTACACCGGGGAGCTGTTTTTT
TRBJ2-1 | NA | NA | TRBV5-4 | CASSNLGDEQFF | TGTGCCAGCAGCAACCTCGGTGATGAGCAGTTCTTC
TRBJ2-1 | NA | NA | TRBV7-2 | CASTFDSYNEQFF | TGTGCCAGCACTTTTGACTCCTACAATGAGCAGTTCTTC
TRBJ1-5 | NA | NA | TRBV28 | CASSSRGQPQHF | TGTGCCAGCAGTAGTCGGGGACAGCCCCAGCATTTT
TRBJ1-5 | NA | TRBD1 | TRBV11-2 | CASSHGTGGGQPQHF | TGTGCCAGCAGCCATGGGACAGGGGGGGGTCAGCCCCAGCATTTT
TRBJ2-7 | NA | NA | TRBV7-9 | CASSLPLGEQYF | TGTGCCAGCAGCTTGCCCCTTGGGGAGCAGTACTTC
TRBJ1-2 | NA | NA | TRBV29-1 | CSVEDGPSWGYTF | TGCAGCGTTGAAGATGGGCCCTCCTGGGGCTACACCTTC
TRBJ2-2 | NA | NA | TRBV13 | CASSVGLFTGELFF | TGTGCCAGCAGCGTCGGACTTTTCACCGGGGAGCTGTTTTTT
TRBJ2-1 | NA | NA | TRBV21-1 | CASSKAGGNEQFF | TGTGCCAGCAGCAAAGCAGGGGGCAATGAGCAGTTCTTC
TRBJ1-1 | NA | NA | TRBV5-4 | CASSLIGWPWMNTEAFF | TGTGCCAGCAGCTTGATAGGGTGGCCGTGGATGAACACTGAAGCTTTCTTT
TRBJ2-7 | NA | NA | TRBV28 | CASSNRDTYEQYF | TGTGCCAGCAGTAACCGGGACACCTACGAGCAGTACTTC
TRBJ2-5 | NA | NA | TRBV7-2 | CASSLGTVETQYF | TGTGCCAGCAGCTTAGGCACCGTCGAGACCCAGTACTTC
TRBJ1-5 | NA | NA | TRBV6-1 | CASSPPVRQPQHF | TGTGCCAGCAGCCCCCCGGTTAGGCAGCCCCAGCATTTT
TRBJ1-2 | NA | NA | TRBV28 | CASSFSFTYGYTF | TGTGCCAGCAGTTTTTCCTTCACCTATGGCTACACCTTC
TRBJ1-5 | NA | NA | TRBV28 | CASSLGVQPQHF | TGTGCCAGCAGTTTAGGGGTGCAGCCCCAGCATTTT
TRBJ1-1 | NA | NA | TRBV25-1 | CASSDREAEAFF | TGTGCCAGCAGTGACAGGGAAGCTGAAGCTTTCTTT
TRBJ1-2 | NA | NA | TRBV9 | CASSVGDWNYGYTF | TGTGCCAGCAGCGTAGGTGACTGGAACTATGGCTACACCTTC
TRBJ1-1 | NA | NA | TRBV28 | CASSLVDREAFF | TGTGCCAGCAGTTTAGTCGACAGGGAAGCTTTCTTT
TRBJ2-3 | once | NA | TRBV5-1 | CASSRGTGTDTQYF | TGCGCCAGCAGCCGCGGGACCGGCACAGATACGCAGTATTTT
TRBJ2-7 | once | NA | TRBV10-2 | CASSVGVRSSYEQYF | TGCGCCAGCAGTGTAGGGGTCAGGAGCTCCTACGAGCAGTACTTC
TRBJ2-3 | NA | NA | TRBV10-1 | CARRVKNPDTQYF | TGCGCCAGAAGGGTGAAGAACCCAGATACGCAGTATTTT
TRBJ1-1 | NA | NA | TRBV28 | CASREQSNTEAFF | TGTGCCAGCAGAGAACAAAGTAACACTGAAGCTTTCTTT
TRBJ1-2 | NA | NA | TRBV6-1 | CASSESTGTVDYGYTF | TGTGCCAGCAGTGAATCTACCGGCACCGTAGACTATGGCTACACCTTC
TRBJ1-3 | NA | NA | TRBV28 | CASSLGGAGNTIYF | TGTGCCAGCAGCCTGGGGGGGGCGGGAAACACCATATATTTT
TRBJ1-1 | NA | NA | TRBV5-5 | CASSFQGGNTEAFF | TGTGCCAGCAGCTTTCAAGGCGGGAACACTGAAGCTTTCTTT
TRBJ2-7 | NA | TRBD2 | TRBV5-5 | CASSSSGGSYEQYF | TGTGCCAGCAGCTCCTCGGGGGGCTCCTACGAGCAGTACTTC
TRBJ1-1 | once | NA | TRBV25-1 | CASSEYGGQRTEAFF | TGTGCCAGCAGTGAATATGGGGGGCAGCGCACTGAAGCTTTCTTT
TRBJ1-2 | NA | NA | TRBV11-2 | CASSLGNTGRENYGYTF | TGTGCCAGCAGCTTAGGGAACACAGGAAGGGAGAACTATGGCTACACCTTC
TRBJ1-2 | once | NA | TRBV28 | CASSQRSRSYGYTF | TGTGCCAGCAGCCAGAGGTCCCGGAGCTATGGCTACACCTTC
TRBJ1-1 | once | TRBD1 | TRBV11-2 | CASSLGRTGGEVEAFF | TGTGCCAGCAGCTTAGGAAGGACAGGGGGCGAGGTTGAAGCTTTCTTT
TRBJ2-1 | NA | NA | TRBV29-1 | CSVENPVSYNEQFF | TGCAGCGTTGAAAATCCAGTCTCCTACAATGAGCAGTTCTTC